These 6 T cell receptor beta chains were all obtained from the same sample, sequenced in a study of CD8 T cells in ankylosing spondylitis. General study results and limits: Typical of ankylosing spondylitis blood, it appeared, was a TCR beta motif of eight highly homologous variants.

TCRdb re-analysed the 5' RACE reads in MiXCR, keeping a single row per CDR3 protein. The table has about 220,000 distinct CDR3 sequences, around 18% seen once; the top ten hold approximately 46%. Antigen specificity for these receptors is unknown. The material sequenced was blood, either unsorted or a sorted T cell fraction (not recorded which). These receptors were taken from a male donor with ankylosing spondylitis.

This chain joins TRBV4-1 and TRBJ2-1; 8 nucleotides line up with TRBD2. J was trimmed by 13 bases and V by 3 bases; bases with no gene match: 5. In germline, CDR1 is MGHRA, CDR2 YSYEKL. The CDR3 runs 12 residues. CDR3 bases: TGCGCCAGCAGCCAGGACGGGAGGGACCAGTTCTTC. It translates to CASSQDGRDQFF.

V gene TRBV7-9 combines with J gene TRBJ1-1, with no clear D. This CDR3 comprises 16 residues. Germline V gene lookup returns CDR1 SEHNR and CDR2 FQNEAQ (reference sequence). Trimming shortened V by 5 bases and J by 3 bases, and 19 bases separated the two germline ends. The CDR3 DNA reads as TGTGCCAGCAGCCAATCGGGCCCGGTTGATGACACTGAAGCTTTCTTT. This encodes CASSQSGPVDDTEAFF. The full variable domain, completed using reference TRBV7-9 and TRBJ1-1, is DTGVSQNPRHKITKRGQNVTFRCDPISEHNRLYWYRQTLGQGPEFLTYFQNEAQLEKSRLLSDRFSAERPKGSFSTLEIQRTEQGDSAMYLCASSQSGPVDDTEAFFGQGTRLTVV.

There are a few counts of this clonotype. CDR3 sequence: CASTWSPMGEQYF. In DNA, the CDR3 is TGTGCCAGCACCTGGAGCCCCATGGGGGAGCAGTACTTC. The V call is TRBV2, the J call TRBJ2-7; D gene unclear. Trimming stripped 7 bases from V and 7 bases from J, with 17 bases between. The germline CDR1 and CDR2 sequences are SNHLY and FYNNEI. The CDR3 length is 13 residues. Full variable domain (rest looked up from reference TRBV2 and TRBJ2-7): EPEVTQTPSHQVTQMGQEVILRCVPISNHLYFYWYRQILGQKVEFLVSFYNNEISEKSEIFDDQFSVERPDGSNFTLKIRSTKLEDSAMYFCASTWSPMGEQYFGPGTRLTVT.

This sequence joins TRBV6-2 or TRBV6-3 and TRBJ2-7, with 12 bases fitting TRBD2. Looked up from germline, CDR1 is MNHEY and CDR2 is SVGEGT. Germline trimming cut 6 bases from V and 7 bases from J; bases unmatched to any gene: 7. This CDR3 contains 14 residues. The CDR3 coding sequence is TGTGCCAGCAGCCGACTAGCGGGAGCCTGGGAGCAGTACTTC. Amino acids: CASSRLAGAWEQYF.

There are a few counts of this clonotype. This sequence joins TRBV14 and TRBJ1-1; 7 bases are shared with TRBD1. The junction had 6 bases not matched to a gene; V was cut back by 0 bases and J by 5 bases. The CDR3 is made up of 15 amino acids. Germline CDR1 SGHDN, CDR2 FVKESK. The chain's CDR3 is CASSQEEGAWTEAFF. The DNA of the CDR3 is TGTGCCAGCAGCCAAGAGGAGGGGGCTTGGACTGAAGCTTTCTTT.

This rearrangement joins TRBV11-2 to TRBJ2-3; a possible D gene is TRBD2 (5 bases). Per germline, CDR1 SGHAT and CDR2 FQNNGV. V was trimmed by 11 bases and J by 4 bases, leaving 19 bases between them. The CDR3 is made up of 14 amino acids. The CDR3 loop reads CARPGLHNPDTQYF. In DNA, the CDR3 is TGTGCCCGTCCTGGACTCCACAACCCAGATACGCAGTATTTT.